Below are 8 T cell receptor beta chains sequenced from a single sample in a study of cytomegalovirus exposure and HLA in healthy donors. Primers: 60 Vbeta forward and 13 Jbeta reverse. Assay used: immunoSEQ multiplex PCR; TCRdb lists only in-frame clones, some missing. The sample comprises approximately 200,000 clones, 65% to 90% of which are singletons, and approximately 1.5% rests with the top ten. The sequenced sample was PBMCs. The source is a girl aged 5-17 years in good health and CMV-seronegative.

J is TRBJ2-3 and V is TRBV19, with D unclear. The CDR3 totals 17 residues. Trimming removed 5 bases at V and 1 base at J, with 19 bases between. CDR1 and CDR2 (germline): LNHDA, SQIVND (reference sequence). CDR3 region: CASSPVASTVGTDTQYF. Written as DNA, the CDR3 is TGTGCCAGTAGTCCGGTAGCTTCGACGGTAGGCACAGATACGCAGTATTTT.

V gene TRBV2 combines with J gene TRBJ2-4; D not resolved. V lost 7 bases and J lost 0, with 7 bases in between. Germline V gene data show CDR1 as SNHLY and CDR2 as FYNNEI. The CDR3 has 13 residues. Written as DNA, the CDR3 is TGTGCCAGCATAGAAATAGCCAAAAACATTCAGTACTTC. Its protein product is CASIEIAKNIQYF. Using reference TRBV2 and TRBJ2-4 for the parts outside the CDR3, the full variable domain is EPEVTQTPSHQVTQMGQEVILRCVPISNHLYFYWYRQILGQKVEFLVSFYNNEISEKSEIFDDQFSVERPDGSNFTLKIRSTKLEDSAMYFCASIEIAKNIQYFGAGTRLSVL.

The chain uses TRBV29-1 and TRBJ2-7; 9 bases align to TRBD1. V was clipped by 4 bases and J by 4 bases; unmatched bases: 14. Germline loops: CDR1 SQVTM, CDR2 ANQGSEA. CDR3 length: 16 residues. The CDR3 loop is CSVGAVRQGESYEQYF. CDR3 DNA: TGCAGCGTTGGCGCAGTACGACAGGGGGAGTCATACGAGCAGTACTTC.

The chain has TRBV28 and TRBJ1-2; 8 nucleotides align to TRBD1. V trimming: 6 bases; J trimming: 8 bases; junction bases outside the gene matches: 8. Germline CDR1 and CDR2: MDHEN and SYDVKM. This CDR3 is built from 13 residues. The CDR3 coding sequence is TGTGCCAGCAGACCGGACAGGGTGGGGGGCTACACCTTC. Translated: CASRPDRVGGYTF.

This clone was seen a single time. This chain connects TRBV19 to TRBJ2-4, with TRBD2 matching 8 bases. J lost 7 bases, V lost 7 bases, and 12 bases had no gene match. This CDR3 contains 15 residues. Germline assignment: CDR1 LNHDA and CDR2 SQIVND (reference sequence). This chain's CDR3 is CASKMSSGAGNIQYF. The CDR3 DNA reads TGTGCCAGTAAAATGAGTAGCGGGGCGGGGAACATTCAGTACTTC.

The rearrangement links TRBV25-1 to TRBJ1-6, with D tentatively TRBD1 (6 bases). CDR3 length: 14 amino acids. Trimming took 6 bases from V and 6 from J, leaving 12 bases between them. Germline V gene sequence: CDR1 MGHDK, CDR2 SYGVNS. CDR3 coding DNA: TGTGCCAGCAGGGGAGACAGGCCTAATTCACCCCTCCACTTT. Translating it yields CASRGDRPNSPLHF.

This clone turned up a few times. J is TRBJ2-7 and V is TRBV19; 7 bases fit TRBD1. CDR1 and CDR2 from the germline V gene are LNHDA and SQIVND (reference sequence). Trimming at V came to 4 bases and at J to 2 bases, leaving 2 bases not matched to a gene. This CDR3 has 13 amino acids. The CDR3 protein is CASSRDRAYEQYF. In nucleotides, the CDR3 is TGTGCCAGTAGTAGGGACAGAGCCTACGAGCAGTACTTC.

The J gene is TRBJ1-3, the V gene TRBV30, with D unclear. CDR1 is GTSNPN, CDR2 SVGIG, per germline (reference sequence). The CDR3 is made up of 19 amino acids. V was pared by 0 bases and J by 2 bases, with 23 bases between. CDR3 sequence: CAWSVESRLGSRTGNTIYF. As DNA, the CDR3 is TGTGCCTGGAGTGTAGAGTCGCGTCTAGGCAGTCGAACTGGAAACACCATATATTTT.